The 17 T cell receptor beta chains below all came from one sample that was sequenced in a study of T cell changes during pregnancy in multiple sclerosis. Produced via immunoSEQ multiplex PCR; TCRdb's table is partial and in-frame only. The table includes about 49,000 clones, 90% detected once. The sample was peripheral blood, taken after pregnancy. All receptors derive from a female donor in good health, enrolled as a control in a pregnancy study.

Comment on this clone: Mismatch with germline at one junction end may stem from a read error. This CDR3 is CSARDRQPHPF. Written as DNA, the CDR3 is TGCAGTGCTAGAGACCGACAACCCCACCCCTTC. The genes are TRBV20-1 and TRBJ1-2; D unclear. CDR1 is DFQATT, CDR2 SNEGSKA, per germline (reference sequence). This CDR3 has 11 residues.

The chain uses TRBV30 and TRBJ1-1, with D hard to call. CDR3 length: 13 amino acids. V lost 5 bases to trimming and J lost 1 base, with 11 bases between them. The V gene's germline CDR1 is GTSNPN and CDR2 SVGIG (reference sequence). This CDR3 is CAWVTAGNTEAFF. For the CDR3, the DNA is TGTGCCTGGGTCACTGCCGGGAACACTGAAGCTTTCTTT.

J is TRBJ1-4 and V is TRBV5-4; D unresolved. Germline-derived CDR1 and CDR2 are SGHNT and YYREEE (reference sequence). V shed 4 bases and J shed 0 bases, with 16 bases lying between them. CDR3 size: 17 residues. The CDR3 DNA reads TGTGCCAGCAGCCCCGGACGGGATGGAGCAACTAATGAAAAACTGTTTTTT. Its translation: CASSPGRDGATNEKLFF.

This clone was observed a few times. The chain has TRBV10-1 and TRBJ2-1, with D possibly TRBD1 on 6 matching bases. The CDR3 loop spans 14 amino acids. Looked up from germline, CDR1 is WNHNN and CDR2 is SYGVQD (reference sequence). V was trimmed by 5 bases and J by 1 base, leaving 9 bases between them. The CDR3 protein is CASSRTESYNEQFF. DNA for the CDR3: TGCGCCAGCAGTCGGACAGAATCCTACAATGAGCAGTTCTTC.

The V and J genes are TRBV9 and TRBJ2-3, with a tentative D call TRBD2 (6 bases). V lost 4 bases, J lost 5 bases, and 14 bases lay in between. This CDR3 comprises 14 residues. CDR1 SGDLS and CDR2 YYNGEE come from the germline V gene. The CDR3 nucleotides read TGTGCCAGCAGCCCCTGGGGGGATGAAGATACGCAGTATTTT. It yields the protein CASSPWGDEDTQYF. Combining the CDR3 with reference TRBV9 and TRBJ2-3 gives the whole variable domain DSGVTQTPKHLITATGQRVTLRCSPRSGDLSVYWYQQSLDQGLQFLIQYYNGEERAKGNILERFSAQQFPDLHSELNLSSLELGDSALYFCASSPWGDEDTQYFGPGTRLTVL.

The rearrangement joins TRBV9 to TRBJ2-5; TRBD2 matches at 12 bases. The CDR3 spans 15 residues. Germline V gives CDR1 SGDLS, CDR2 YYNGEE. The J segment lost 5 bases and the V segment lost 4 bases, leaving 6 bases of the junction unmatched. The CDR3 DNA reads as TGTGCCAGCAGCCCAGCTAGCGGGGGGGCTGAGACCCAGTACTTC. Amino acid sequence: CASSPASGGAETQYF.

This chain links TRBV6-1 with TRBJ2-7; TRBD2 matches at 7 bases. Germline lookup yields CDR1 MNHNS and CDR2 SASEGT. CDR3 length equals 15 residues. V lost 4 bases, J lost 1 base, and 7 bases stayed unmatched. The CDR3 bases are TGTGCCAGCAGTGGGCTAGCGGCGGAATCCTACGAGCAGTACTTC. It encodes CASSGLAAESYEQYF.

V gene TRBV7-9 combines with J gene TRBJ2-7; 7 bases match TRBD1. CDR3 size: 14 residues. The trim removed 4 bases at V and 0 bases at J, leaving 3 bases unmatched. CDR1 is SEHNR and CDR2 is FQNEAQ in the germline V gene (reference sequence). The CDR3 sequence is CASSSGQYSYEQYF. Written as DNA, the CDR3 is TGTGCCAGCAGCTCGGGACAGTACTCCTACGAGCAGTACTTC.

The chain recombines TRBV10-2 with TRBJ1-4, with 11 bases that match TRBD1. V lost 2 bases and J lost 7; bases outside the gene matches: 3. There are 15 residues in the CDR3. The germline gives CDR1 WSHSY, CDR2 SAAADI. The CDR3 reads CASSEGTGGSEKLFF. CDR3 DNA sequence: TGCGCCAGCAGTGAGGGGACAGGGGGGAGTGAAAAACTGTTTTTT.

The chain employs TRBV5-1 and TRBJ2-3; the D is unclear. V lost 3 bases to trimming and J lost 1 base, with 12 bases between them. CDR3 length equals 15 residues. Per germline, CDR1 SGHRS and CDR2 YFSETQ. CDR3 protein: CASSSNFRGTDTQYF. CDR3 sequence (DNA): TGCGCCAGCAGCTCGAATTTCCGGGGCACAGATACGCAGTATTTT.

In DNA form, the CDR3 reads TGTGCCTGCTACCTCCCACCCCTCCACTTT. Translation: CACYLPPLHF. This chain links TRBV30 with TRBJ1-6; D is undetermined. The germline V gene has CDR1 GTSNPN and CDR2 SVGIG (reference sequence). This CDR3 is 10 amino acids long. V lost 6 bases and J lost 11, with 8 bases in between.

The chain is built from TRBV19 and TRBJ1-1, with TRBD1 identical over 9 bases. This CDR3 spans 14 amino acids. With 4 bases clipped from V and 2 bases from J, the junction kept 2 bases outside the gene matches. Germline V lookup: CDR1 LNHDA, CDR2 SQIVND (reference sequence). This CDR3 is CASSRGQGNTEAFF. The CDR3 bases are TGTGCCAGTAGTAGGGGACAGGGAAACACTGAAGCTTTCTTT.

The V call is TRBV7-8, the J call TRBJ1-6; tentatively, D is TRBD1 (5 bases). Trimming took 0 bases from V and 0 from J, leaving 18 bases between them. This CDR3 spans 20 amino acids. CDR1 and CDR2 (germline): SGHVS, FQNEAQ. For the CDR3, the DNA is TGTGCCAGCAGCTTAGCGTTGGGGCAGGGCTCCAGCTCCTATAATTCACCCCTCCACTTT. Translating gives CASSLALGQGSSSYNSPLHF.

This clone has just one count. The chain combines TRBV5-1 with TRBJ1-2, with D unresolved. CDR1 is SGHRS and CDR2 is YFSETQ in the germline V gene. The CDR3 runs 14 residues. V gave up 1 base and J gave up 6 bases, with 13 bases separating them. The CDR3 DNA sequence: TGCGCCAGCAGCTTGACGGCAGGCCCGAATGGCTACACCTTC. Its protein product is CASSLTAGPNGYTF.

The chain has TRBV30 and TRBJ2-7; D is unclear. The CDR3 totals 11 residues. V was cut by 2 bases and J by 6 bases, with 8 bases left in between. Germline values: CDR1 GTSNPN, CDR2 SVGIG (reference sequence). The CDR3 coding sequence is TGTGCCTGGAGTTCCAACACCGAGCAGTACTTC. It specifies CAWSSNTEQYF.

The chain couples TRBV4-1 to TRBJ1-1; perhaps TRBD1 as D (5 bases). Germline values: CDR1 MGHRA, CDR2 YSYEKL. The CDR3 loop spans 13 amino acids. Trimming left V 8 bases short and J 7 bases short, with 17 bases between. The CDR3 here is CASAIKKGVEAFF. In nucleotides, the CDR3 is TGCGCCAGCGCAATAAAAAAAGGGGTTGAAGCTTTCTTT.

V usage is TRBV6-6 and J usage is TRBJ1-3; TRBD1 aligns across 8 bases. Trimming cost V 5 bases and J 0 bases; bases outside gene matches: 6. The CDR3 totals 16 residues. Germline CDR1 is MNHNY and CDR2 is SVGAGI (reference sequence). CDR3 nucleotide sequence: TGTGCCAGCAGTCGATGGACAGGGCCCTCTGGAAACACCATATATTTT. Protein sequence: CASSRWTGPSGNTIYF.